This T cell receptor (beta chain) was retrieved from a study of identical twins listed by TCRdb under 2016. Regarding the study in general: To test whether fetal clonotypes persist, the study used deep sequencing on TCR alpha and beta repertoires from monozygotic twins, unrelated adults of various ages, and cord blood. To rule out contamination, replicate twin experiments were performed at different times with different library preparation protocols. Paper-wide results and their limitations: In monozygotic twins, recombination models systematically underestimated out-of-frame TCR alpha sharing, but the models matched the sharing seen between unrelated individuals. Abundant cord blood beta clonotypes carried fewer insertions; young adult naive repertoires showed a weaker similar trend, while memory repertoires showed none. Compared with coincidental sharing between unrelated individuals, out-of-frame TCR alpha sequences shared between twins showed an excess of sequences with low generation probability. Invariant T cells such as MAIT and iNKT could partly confound zero-insertion analyses, though diverse VJ usage argued against this for most clonotypes. The excess sharing between twins in beta out-of-frame sequences was weaker because fewer shared sequences reduced the signal-to-noise ratio. Conclusions relied on cross-sectional statistical analysis, since the same donors could not be followed over many years.

CDR1 and CDR2 are read off the germline V gene as MNHNS and SASEGT. V is pared back by 8 bases and J by 4 bases, with 7 bases lying between the germline termini. The CDR3 sequence holds 11 residues, the cysteine and phenylalanine included. Only the CDR3 DNA is retained, 33 bases long and in frame from the first base. All donors were healthy Caucasians. Three pairs of female monozygotic twins, all aged roughly 18 to 29 years, were included in the twin cohort. RNA for TCR libraries was isolated from peripheral blood mononuclear cells. This clonotype has just a few counts. Its recognized antigen is unknown. Qualities for individual bases were not recorded, and no much larger clone is one base off. Preparation of the library involved 5' RACE. TCRdb names Illumina HiSeq 2000 as the instrument used. Template switching added a universal primer binding site, and the final cDNA carried a unique molecular identifier that allowed TCR cDNA molecules to be counted accurately. First-strand cDNA for TCR alpha and beta chains was synthesized from specific primers in the conserved constant-segment region. To control for contamination, every cDNA library carried two barcodes: a SMART-Mk sample barcode plus Illumina barcodes. TruSeq adapter sequences, together with Illumina sample barcodes, were added in two successive PCR steps. TCR alpha and beta cDNA libraries were sequenced on the Illumina HiSeq platform with custom primers. The paper's data handling went like this. Unique molecular identifiers were extracted from raw reads with MiGEC, and CDR3 positions were determined with MiXCR. For each individual, recombination models were inferred using an EM algorithm with the repgenHMM and IGoR tools. Shared clonotype analysis was performed with the tcR package in R, normalizing sharing by the product of cloneset sizes. To study raw recombination without the effects of thymic and clonal selection, out-of-frame nonproductive sequences were analyzed. TCRdb reprocessing: public reads trimmed at Q25 with fastp, clones called with MiXCR, in-frame beta chains kept. Rows merge per CDR3 protein into single entries with the most common DNA and genes. The V and J calls come from TCRdb's annotation, not from the publication. This sample lists some 730,000 distinct CDR3 sequences; about 20% were detected once. Around 13% of the sample is held by the ten biggest clonotypes.

This sample was shared with a second study, whose subject was T cells expressing NK-cell markers. As the second paper documents: Three sorted T-cell subsets (CD3+CD56+NKG2C+, CD3+CD56+NKG2C- and CD3+CD56-NKG2C+) from fewer than 10 donors had their TCR beta-chain repertoires profiled. Among the eight sequenced donors, only one was HCMV-seronegative, while the other seven were HCMV-seropositive. In several experiments an anti-gammadeltaTCR antibody was added to restrict sorting to alphabetaTCR-expressing T cells. For five or six donors, the dominant CD3+CD56+NKG2C+ clonotypes were among the top 10 CD8+ clonotypes and accounted for roughly 1.0-8% of CD8+ T cells. Those dominant clonotypes were again the most abundant among CD3+CD56-NKG2C+ cells in several donors, at roughly 25-65%. Whether the expanded NKG2C-expressing T cell clones were specific for HCMV antigens was left unclear. All eight donors whose samples were sequenced were randomly selected healthy volunteers, three of them men and five women. To determine HCMV serostatus, a commercial ELISA kit was used to detect HCMV-specific IgG in serum. Bulk peripheral blood T-cell repertoires were additionally sequenced from unsorted PBMC for about six donors. MIGEC was used to demultiplex reads and group the reads by UMI, and MiTCR was used to assemble and quantify clonotypes. Only TCR cDNA sequences supported by at least two reads were kept to exclude erroneous sequences. The tcR package was used for downstream repertoire analysis, with clonotypes matched between fractions based on CDR3 nucleotide sequence plus V segment. Antigen specificity was annotated against VDJdb with VDJmatch, allowing one amino acid substitution in CDR3.

The receptor was derived from a woman aged 18-29 years in good health. Rearrangement joined TRBV6-1 to TRBJ2-3; the D gene is possibly TRBD1, with 6 bases matching. Sequenced input: PBMCs. The DNA sequence is given as TGTGCCAGCCAGGGGCCAGATACGCAGTATTTT. Its protein product is CASQGPDTQYF.